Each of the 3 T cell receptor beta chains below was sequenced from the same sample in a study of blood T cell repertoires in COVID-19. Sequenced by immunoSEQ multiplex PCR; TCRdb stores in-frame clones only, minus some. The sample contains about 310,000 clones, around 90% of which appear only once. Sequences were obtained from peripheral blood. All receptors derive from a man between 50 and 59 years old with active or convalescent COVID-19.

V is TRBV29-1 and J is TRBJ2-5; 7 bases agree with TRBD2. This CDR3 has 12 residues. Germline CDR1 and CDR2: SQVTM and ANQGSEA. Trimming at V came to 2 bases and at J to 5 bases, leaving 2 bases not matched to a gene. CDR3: CSVELSGETQYF. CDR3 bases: TGCAGCGTTGAACTTAGCGGGGAGACCCAGTACTTC.

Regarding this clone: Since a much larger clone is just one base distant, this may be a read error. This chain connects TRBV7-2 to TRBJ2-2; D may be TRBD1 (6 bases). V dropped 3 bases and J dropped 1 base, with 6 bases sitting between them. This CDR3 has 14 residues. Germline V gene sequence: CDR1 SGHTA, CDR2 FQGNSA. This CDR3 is CASSFRGNTGELFF. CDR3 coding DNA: TGTGCCAGCAGCTTCAGGGGGAACACCGGGGAGCTGTTTTTT.

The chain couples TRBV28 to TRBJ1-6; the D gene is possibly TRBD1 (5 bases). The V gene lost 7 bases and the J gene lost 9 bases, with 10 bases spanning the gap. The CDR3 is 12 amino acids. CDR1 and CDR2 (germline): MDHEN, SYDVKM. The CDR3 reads CASNFQGSPLHF. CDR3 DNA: TGTGCCAGCAATTTTCAGGGTTCACCCCTCCACTTT. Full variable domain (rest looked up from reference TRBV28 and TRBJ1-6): DVKVTQSSRYLVKRTGEKVFLECVQDMDHENMFWYRQDPGLGLRLIYFSYDVKMKEKGDIPEGYSVSREKKERFSLILESASTNQTSMYLCASNFQGSPLHFGNGTRLTVT.